This T cell receptor (beta chain) was identified in a study of blood T cells in healthy people across ages. This clonotype showed up just once. One junction end does not reproduce the germline sequence, and a read error may be involved. Primed by a sample-barcoded 5' primer and a J-beta primer mix, a second PCR proceeded for 7 to 11 cycles. Via MiXCR, TCRdb re-called the 5' RACE reads, giving one row per CDR3 protein. The sample consists of over 1,200,000 distinct CDR3 sequences, around 55% of them appearing once. The germline CDR1 and CDR2 sequences are DFQATT and SNEGSKA (reference sequence). The CDR3 is 13 residues long.

The sequence was collected from a man aged 18 to 35 in good health. The material sequenced was blood. The V and J genes are TRBV20-1 and TRBJ2-5; D may be TRBD2 (5 bases). CDR3 sequence reads: CGAQTRIQETQYF. The CDR3 nucleotides are TGCGGTGCCCAAACTAGGATCCAAGAGACCCAGTACTTC.